This T cell receptor beta chain was recovered during a study of T-cell memory formation after mild COVID-19. TCRdb analysed the 5' RACE reads with MiXCR anew, one entry per CDR3 protein. Of around 150,000 distinct CDR3 sequences listed, roughly 15% are singletons. This clonotype was seen a handful of times. Its target is not known. Overall study findings and caveats: Most CD4+ clones that shrank were in CM and EM, while CD8+ ones turned up in EMRA.

V lost 0 bases, J lost 0 bases, and 6 bases lay in between. The CDR3 loop spans 14 amino acids. Germline values: CDR1 DFQATT, CDR2 SNEGSKA (reference sequence). The chain combines TRBV20-1 with TRBJ1-5; D gene ambiguous. This receptor was taken from an adult woman who had mild COVID-19 (a few samples of this study predate the infection). Cell type and time point are not known. Source material: PBMCs or a T cell subset sorted from them (not recorded which). DNA of the CDR3: TGCAGTGCTAGAGATGGTGATAGCAATCAGCCCCAGCATTTT. Its protein is CSARDGDSNQPQHF.